These 22 T cell receptor beta chains were all obtained from the same sample, sequenced in a study of T cells in women clearing cervical HPV infection. Sequenced by immunoSEQ multiplex PCR; TCRdb stores in-frame clones only, minus some. The specimen's table records about 44,000 clones. The sequenced sample was blood buffy coat. Every receptor here comes from a woman aged 18 to 75 with a cervical HPV16 infection that either progressed to CIN3+ or cleared (not recorded which).

Turning to this clone: The read terminates 3 residues ahead of where the CDR3 ends, so the germline J gene completes it. V gene TRBV10-3 combines with J gene TRBJ1-3; perhaps TRBD1 as D (5 bases). Trimming removed 6 bases at V and 4 bases at J, with 13 bases between. CDR3 size: 14 residues. In germline, CDR1 is ENHRY, CDR2 SYGVKD. CDR3 in amino acids: CAIRNQGPGNTIYF. CDR3 DNA, as far as it was read: TGTGCCATCAGGAATCAGGGTCCCGGAAACACC.

On this clone itself: The read gets to within 3 residues of the CDR3 end, and the germline J gene fills in the rest. The chain couples TRBV20-1 to TRBJ2-3; the match to TRBD2 covers 8 bases. The V and J ends lost 4 bases and 2 bases, in that order; junction bases with no gene match: 8. The CDR3 loop spans 15 amino acids. Per the germline V gene, CDR1 is DFQATT and CDR2 is SNEGSKA (reference sequence). CDR3 DNA, as far as it was read: TGCAGTGCTACGAAGGCGGGACTAGACACAGATACG. Encoded protein: CSATKAGLDTDT. The whole CDR3 protein is CSATKAGLDTDTQYF.

With respect to this clone: The read terminates 3 residues ahead of where the CDR3 ends, so the germline J gene completes it. The chain joins TRBV4-1 to TRBJ2-7, with TRBD2 identical over 8 bases. Germline V gene sequence: CDR1 MGHRA, CDR2 YSYEKL. The V segment lost 0 bases and the J segment 3 bases; nucleotides outside the gene matches: 13. CDR3 length: 18 amino acids. CDR3 DNA (partial): TGCGCCAGCAGCCAAGATCGGGCGGGGGGCCCCGGAGTCTACGAG. It translates to CASSQDRAGGPGVYE. From start to end, the CDR3 is CASSQDRAGGPGVYEQYF.

Notes on this clone: The missing CDR3 end, 3 residues past where the read stops, is filled in from the germline J gene. Other DNA sequences of this sample code for an identical CDR3. The gene calls are TRBV7-9 and TRBJ2-5; D gene uncertain. Germline values: CDR1 SEHNR, CDR2 FQNEAQ (reference sequence). Trimming removed 4 bases from V and 2 bases from J, with 2 bases in between. The CDR3 length is 11 residues. CDR3 DNA (partial): TGTGCCAGCAGCTCGCAAGAGACC. This translates into CASSSQET. The whole CDR3 protein reads CASSSQETQYF.

For this clone: The read comes to an end 3 residues before the CDR3 does, leaving the germline J gene to fill in the end. The chain couples TRBV7-3 to TRBJ2-1; 7 bases map to TRBD2. Germline lookup yields CDR1 SGHTA and CDR2 FQGTGA. The CDR3 loop spans 13 amino acids. The trim removed 4 bases at V and 6 bases at J, leaving 3 bases unmatched. Incomplete CDR3 DNA: TGTGCCAGCAGCTCTACGGGGGGCAATGAG. It yields the protein CASSSTGGNE. The CDR3, in full, reads CASSSTGGNEQFF.

To note about this clone: The read is 3 residues too short to cover the CDR3 end, so that end is filled in from the germline J gene. The chain uses TRBV29-1 and TRBJ2-7; no clear D. Trimming took off 6 bases at V and 1 base at J, with 10 bases between the two ends. CDR3 length equals 12 residues. The germline CDR1 and CDR2 sequences are SQVTM and ANQGSEA. The CDR3 DNA, read in part, is TGCAGCGTGGCTGTCGGGTCCTACGAG. Protein sequence: CSVAVGSYE. In full, the CDR3 is CSVAVGSYEQYF.

About this clone: The read falls 3 residues short of the CDR3 end, and the missing part is taken from the germline J gene. The chain has TRBV18 and TRBJ2-2; 12 positions agree with TRBD2. Germline V gene sequence: CDR1 KGHSH, CDR2 LQKENI. The CDR3 has 16 residues. V shed 2 bases and J 3 bases; nucleotides not matched to a gene: 1. The chain's CDR3 is CASSPRLAGDTGELFF. The CDR3 bases that were read are TGTGCCAGCTCACCAAGACTAGCGGGGGACACCGGGGAG.

To note about this clone: The read ends 3 residues shy of where the CDR3 ends; the end is completed using the germline J gene. The V and J genes are TRBV7-9 and TRBJ1-6; maybe TRBD1 (6 bases). Germline assignment: CDR1 SEHNR and CDR2 FQNEAQ (reference sequence). The germline V and J ends were trimmed by 5 bases and 7 bases, with 12 bases remaining between them. There are 14 residues in the CDR3. The CDR3 here is CASSILDSNSPLHF. The CDR3 DNA, read in part, is TGTGCCAGCAGCATACTGGACAGCAATTCACCC.

Incomplete CDR3 DNA: TGTGCCAGCAGCGTAGTCGAGCGGGGCGCAGATACG. Protein sequence: CASSVVERGADT. The full CDR3 sequence reads CASSVVERGADTQYF. The chain has TRBV9 and TRBJ2-3; 7 positions match TRBD2. The read falls 3 residues short of the CDR3 end, and the missing part is taken from the germline J gene. With 0 bases clipped from V and 4 bases from J, the junction kept 5 bases outside the gene matches. The CDR3 has 15 residues. In germline, CDR1 is SGDLS, CDR2 YYNGEE.

For this clone: The CDR3 is cut off 3 residues early in the read; its end comes from the germline J gene. The chain employs TRBV18 and TRBJ2-1; 11 bases match TRBD2. J lost 6 bases, V lost 2 bases, and 12 bases had no gene match. The CDR3 has 18 amino acids. Germline V gene data show CDR1 as KGHSH and CDR2 as LQKENI. The CDR3 loop is CASSPLILRTSGSNEQFF. The DNA read from the CDR3 is TGTGCCAGCTCACCATTGATTCTACGTACTAGCGGGAGCAATGAG.

The CDR3 loop reads CAITAVGGWGTGELFF. The CDR3 DNA, read in part, is TGTGCCATCACCGCCGTTGGCGGGTGGGGCACCGGGGAG. The chain couples TRBV10-3 to TRBJ2-2, with TRBD2 as a possible D gene (5 bases). The read comes to an end 3 residues before the CDR3 does, leaving the germline J gene to fill in the end. Germline CDR1 ENHRY, CDR2 SYGVKD. This CDR3 spans 16 amino acids. Deletions cut 7 bases from V and 4 bases from J, with 19 bases between.

With respect to this clone: The sequenced fragment ends 3 residues before the CDR3 boundary, so the rest is inferred from the germline J gene. The rearrangement links TRBV18 to TRBJ1-2; possible D gene TRBD1, 5 bases. Germline lookup yields CDR1 KGHSH and CDR2 LQKENI. This CDR3 contains 15 residues. CDR3 in amino acids: CASSLGTRTIYDYTF. CDR3 DNA (partial): TGTGCCAGCTCACTCGGGACTCGCACCATTTACGAC.

On this clone: The missing CDR3 end, 3 residues past where the read stops, is filled in from the germline J gene. The chain is built from TRBV7-2 and TRBJ2-7; 7 bases are a match to TRBD1. V lost 6 bases to trimming and J lost 4 bases; unmatched junction nucleotides: 6. The CDR3 covers 13 residues. Germline CDR1 and CDR2: SGHTA and FQGNSA. CDR3: CASSMDRLYEQYF. The CDR3 DNA, read in part, is TGTGCCAGCAGTATGGACAGGCTATACGAG.

Of note for this clone: The read falls 3 residues short of the CDR3 end, and the missing part is taken from the germline J gene. V and J are TRBV20-1 and TRBJ2-4; D possibly corresponds to TRBD1 (6 bases). This CDR3 region has 13 residues. Germline V gives CDR1 DFQATT, CDR2 SNEGSKA (reference sequence). V lost 3 bases to trimming and J lost 6 bases, with 12 bases between them. The CDR3 DNA, read in part, is TGCAGTGCTAGTCCGGGACAATCAAACATT. Translated, it gives CSASPGQSNI. The full CDR3 protein reads CSASPGQSNIQYF.

Comment on this clone: The read ends 3 residues before the CDR3 terminus; that terminus is restored from the germline J gene. The gene calls are TRBV9 and TRBJ2-3, with D hard to call. CDR3 size: 16 residues. V was trimmed by 0 bases and J by 4 bases, leaving 15 bases between them. Germline CDR1 SGDLS, CDR2 YYNGEE. The CDR3 region is CASSVDPVLDADTQYF. CDR3 bases read: TGTGCCAGCAGCGTAGACCCGGTCCTAGATGCAGATACG.

Remarks on this clone: The CDR3 extends 3 residues past the end of the read, so its final part is completed from the germline J gene. The V gene is TRBV6-4, the J gene TRBJ2-1, with 7 positions matching TRBD2. The CDR3 covers 13 residues. From germline, CDR1 is MRHNA and CDR2 SNTAGT. V was pared by 10 bases and J by 6 bases, with 9 bases of the junction left unmatched. The CDR3 DNA, read in part, is TGTGCCATCACCGGGGAGGGTGGCAATGAG. It specifies CAITGEGGNE. The full-length CDR3 reads as CAITGEGGNEQFF.

CDR3 bases read: TGCAGTGCTAACAGGGACAGGGGTCCGTCGGGACTAGCGGGCAATGAG. It codes for CSANRDRGPSGLAGNE. The CDR3 in its entirety is CSANRDRGPSGLAGNEQFF. The chain links TRBV20-1 to TRBJ2-1; 12 nucleotides match TRBD2. From the germline J gene comes the end of the CDR3, since the read stops 3 residues before it. Germline CDR1 is DFQATT and CDR2 is SNEGSKA (reference sequence). The CDR3 is made up of 19 amino acids. J lost 6 bases, V lost 4 bases, and 19 bases had no gene match.

A note on this clone: The read ends 3 residues shy of where the CDR3 ends; the end is completed using the germline J gene. The V gene is TRBV20-1, the J gene TRBJ1-5; no reliable D call. The germline V gene encodes CDR1 DFQATT and CDR2 SNEGSKA (reference sequence). V lost 6 bases and J 2 bases, leaving 17 bases between the germline ends. This CDR3 has 15 amino acids. The CDR3 sequence is CSADPFRGGNQPQHF. Incomplete CDR3 DNA: TGCAGTGCCGATCCGTTCCGGGGAGGCAATCAGCCC.

Regarding this clone: The read terminates 3 residues before the CDR3 end, so the remaining end is supplied by the germline J gene. The rearrangement links TRBV19 to TRBJ1-2; TRBD1 is a possible D gene (5 bases). The CDR3 extends over 15 amino acids. In germline, CDR1 is LNHDA, CDR2 SQIVND (reference sequence). The sequenced CDR3 bases are TGTGCCAGTAGTATCGGGACTAGCGGGAGTAACGAC. This translates into CASSIGTSGSND. The entire CDR3 sequence reads CASSIGTSGSNDYTF. Based on the CDR3 plus reference TRBV19 and TRBJ1-2, the full variable domain is DGGITQSPKYLFRKEGQNVTLSCEQNLNHDAMYWYRQDPGQGLRLIYYSQIVNDFQKGDIAEGYSVSREKKESFPLTVTSAQKNPTAFYLCASSIGTSGSNDYTFGSGTRLTVV.

Concerning this clone itself: Sequencing ends 3 residues short of the CDR3 end; the germline J gene provides the rest. The chain uses TRBV5-1 and TRBJ1-5, with D possibly TRBD1 on 5 matching bases. The germline V gene has CDR1 SGHRS and CDR2 YFSETQ. V was trimmed by 1 base and J by 3 bases, leaving 8 bases between them. The CDR3 covers 14 residues. The CDR3 bases that were read are TGCGCCAGCAGCTTGCAGGGTGTCAATCAGCCC. Protein product: CASSLQGVNQP. The whole CDR3 protein reads CASSLQGVNQPQHF.

Comment on this clone: The missing CDR3 end, 3 residues past where the read stops, is filled in from the germline J gene. The rearrangement links TRBV9 to TRBJ1-6; possible D gene TRBD1, 6 bases. The germline V gene has CDR1 SGDLS and CDR2 YYNGEE. This CDR3 comprises 16 residues. Trimming cost V 2 bases and J 7 bases, with 16 bases left between them. The part of the CDR3 DNA that was read is TGTGCCAGCAGCGTGGCTTCCGGGACACCCAATTCACCC. This gives the protein CASSVASGTPNSP. The entire CDR3 protein reads CASSVASGTPNSPLHF.

Turning to this clone: The read gets to within 3 residues of the CDR3 end, and the germline J gene fills in the rest. This chain connects TRBV20-1 to TRBJ2-7; 8 nucleotides agree with TRBD1. Germline V lookup: CDR1 DFQATT, CDR2 SNEGSKA (reference sequence). After removal of 2 bases from V and 3 bases from J, the junction contained 6 bases not matched to a gene. The CDR3 sequence is 14 residues long. The DNA read from the CDR3 is TGCAGTGCTAGAAAGGGGACAGGTAACTACGAG. Encoded protein: CSARKGTGNYE. The whole CDR3 sequence is CSARKGTGNYEQYF.